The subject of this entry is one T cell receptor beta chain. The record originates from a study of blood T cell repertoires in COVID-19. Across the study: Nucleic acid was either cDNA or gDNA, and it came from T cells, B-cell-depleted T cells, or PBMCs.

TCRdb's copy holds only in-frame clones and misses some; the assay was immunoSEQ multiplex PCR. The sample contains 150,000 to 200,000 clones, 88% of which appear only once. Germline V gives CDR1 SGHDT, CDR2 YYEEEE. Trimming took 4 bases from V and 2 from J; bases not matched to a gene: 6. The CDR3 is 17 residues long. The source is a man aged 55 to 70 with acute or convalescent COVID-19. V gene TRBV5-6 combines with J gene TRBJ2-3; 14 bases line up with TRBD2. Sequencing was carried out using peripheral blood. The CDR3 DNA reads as TGTGCCAGCAGCCCGGGACTAGCGGGAGATCCCACAGATACGCAGTATTTT. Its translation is CASSPGLAGDPTDTQYF.